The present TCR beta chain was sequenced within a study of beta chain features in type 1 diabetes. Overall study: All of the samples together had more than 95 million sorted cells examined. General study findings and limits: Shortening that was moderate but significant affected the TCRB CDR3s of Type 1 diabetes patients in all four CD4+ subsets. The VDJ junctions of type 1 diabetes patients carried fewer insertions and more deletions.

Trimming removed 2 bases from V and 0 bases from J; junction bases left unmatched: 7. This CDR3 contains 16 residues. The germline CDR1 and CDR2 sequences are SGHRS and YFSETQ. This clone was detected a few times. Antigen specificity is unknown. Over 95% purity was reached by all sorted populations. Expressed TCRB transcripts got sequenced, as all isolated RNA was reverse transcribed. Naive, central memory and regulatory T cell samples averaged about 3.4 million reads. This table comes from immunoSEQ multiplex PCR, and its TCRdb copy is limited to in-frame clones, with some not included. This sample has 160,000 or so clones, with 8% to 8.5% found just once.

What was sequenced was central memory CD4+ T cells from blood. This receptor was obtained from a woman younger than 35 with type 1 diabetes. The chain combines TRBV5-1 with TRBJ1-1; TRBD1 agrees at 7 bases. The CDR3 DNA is TGCGCCAGCAGCTTTAGTCCGGGACAGATGAACACTGAAGCTTTCTTT. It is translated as CASSFSPGQMNTEAFF.